This TCR beta chain was captured in a study of T cells after yellow fever vaccination. Background on the study: Low-cell-number fractions were prepared with SMART-Seq v4 Ultra Low Input.

This CDR3 contains 14 residues. Trimming shortened V by 0 bases and J by 1 base, and 9 bases separated the two germline ends. Germline V gene data show CDR1 as DFQATT and CDR2 as SNEGSKA (reference sequence). As TCR cDNA was made by 5'RACE template switching, a universal primer site and UMIs were added. TCRdb itself ran the 5' RACE reads through MiXCR, one entry per CDR3 protein. Of approximately 74,000 distinct CDR3 sequences listed, about 6.6% were seen once; the top ten hold roughly 35%. The sample holds a few counts of this clonotype. Its antigen remains unidentified. Regarding the study as a whole: Repertoires obtained by FACS sorting could include abundant clonotypes that entered as contaminants from the bulk population. A weaker but faster secondary response was observed, peaking on day 5 versus 15.

The clonotype originates from a man between 18 and 29 years old who received the YFV17D yellow fever vaccine. The rearrangement joins TRBV20-1 to TRBJ1-2; D may be TRBD1 (6 bases). The sequences come from CD8+ T cells sorted from PBMCs, collected 4 to 6 days after the first yellow fever vaccination. In DNA form, the CDR3 reads TGCAGTGCTAGAGATGAGGGGGTTAACTATGGCTACACCTTC. Amino acid sequence: CSARDEGVNYGYTF.